This TCR beta chain was recovered during a study of blood T cell repertoires in COVID-19. About the study: The study drew acute and convalescent COVID-19 samples from the United States, Italy and Spain. T cells, B-cell-depleted T cells, or PBMCs supplied cDNA or gDNA.

The CDR3 extends over 18 amino acids. CDR1 KGHSY and CDR2 FQNENV come from the germline V gene. V lost 4 bases to trimming and J lost 3 bases; unmatched junction nucleotides: 12. Original data processing: From reference gene primer amplification, estimates of nucleated cell counts were derived. TCRdb's table, derived via immunoSEQ multiplex PCR, lists solely in-frame clones and lacks some. V and J calls plus clone size are reproduced from that table; the DNA served to infer D and trimming. In the table there are approximately 22,000 clones, approximately 73% of which are singletons. Sequencing was done on a sample of peripheral blood. The sequence was collected from a human donor in a cohort sampled during active or convalescent COVID-19. The chain is built from TRBV16 and TRBJ1-1; 12 positions agree with TRBD1. The DNA of the CDR3 is TGTGCCAGCAGCCTAGGGACAGGGGGCCGGATTAGTCACACTGAAGCTTTCTTT. Translating it yields CASSLGTGGRISHTEAFF.